The 21 T cell receptor beta chains given below trace back to one sample, sequenced in a study of T cell responses to AZD1222 COVID-19 vaccine. This table comes from immunoSEQ multiplex PCR, and its TCRdb copy is limited to in-frame clones, with some not included. The repertoire holds roughly 130,000 clones, with around 83% as singletons. Sequenced here: peripheral blood, sampled on day 0 of AZD1222 vaccination. These receptors originate from an adult in good health.

This clone was counted only a few times. V and J are TRBV7-9 and TRBJ1-1; 9 bases match TRBD1. Germline lookup yields CDR1 SEHNR and CDR2 FQNEAQ (reference sequence). The CDR3 sequence is 13 residues long. Trimming removed 6 bases from V and 6 bases from J; junction bases left unmatched: 5. This CDR3 reads CASRPTGGSEAFF. The CDR3 DNA sequence: TGTGCCAGCAGGCCGACAGGGGGTTCTGAAGCTTTCTTT. The full variable domain, rest sourced from reference TRBV7-9 and TRBJ1-1, is DTGVSQNPRHKITKRGQNVTFRCDPISEHNRLYWYRQTLGQGPEFLTYFQNEAQLEKSRLLSDRFSAERPKGSFSTLEIQRTEQGDSAMYLCASRPTGGSEAFFGQGTRLTVV.

This clone has just one count. The rearrangement joins TRBV9 to TRBJ1-3, with D maybe TRBD1 (5 bases). Germline V CDR1 and CDR2: SGDLS, YYNGEE. The CDR3 loop spans 14 amino acids. V was clipped by 0 bases and J by 8 bases, with 12 bases between them. The chain's CDR3 is CASSVELGGDTIYF. As DNA, the CDR3 is TGTGCCAGCAGCGTAGAGTTGGGAGGGGACACCATATATTTT.

The chain uses TRBV6-5 and TRBJ2-7; TRBD1 agrees at 11 bases. Germline CDR1 is MNHEY and CDR2 is SVGAGI. Trimming cost V 7 bases and J 5 bases; bases outside gene matches: 7. There are 14 residues in the CDR3. The DNA for the CDR3 is TGTGCCAGCACTACGGGGACAGGGGGGCACGAGCAGTACTTC. This gives the protein CASTTGTGGHEQYF.

The chain is built from TRBV28 and TRBJ2-1; a possible D gene is TRBD2 (5 bases). The CDR3 is 13 residues long. V dropped 10 bases and J dropped 0 bases, with 10 bases sitting between them. Germline CDR1 MDHEN, CDR2 SYDVKM. CDR3 DNA: TGTGCCATCCAGCGGTACTCCTACAATGAGCAGTTCTTC. It specifies CAIQRYSYNEQFF. The entire variable domain, with the rest obtained from reference TRBV28 and TRBJ2-1, is as follows: DVKVTQSSRYLVKRTGEKVFLECVQDMDHENMFWYRQDPGLGLRLIYFSYDVKMKEKGDIPEGYSVSREKKERFSLILESASTNQTSMYLCAIQRYSYNEQFFGPGTRLTVL.

V is TRBV2 and J is TRBJ2-1; D is unresolved. V lost 6 bases and J lost 10, with 13 bases in between. The CDR3 sequence is 12 residues long. CDR1 is SNHLY, CDR2 FYNNEI, per germline. DNA for the CDR3: TGTGCCAGCAGCCAGGTCTTGGCGGAGCAGTTCTTC. It translates to CASSQVLAEQFF.

This CDR3 is CASSLGGARVEKLFF. CDR3 nucleotides: TGTGCCAGCAGCCTGGGGGGCGCGCGGGTTGAAAAACTGTTTTTT. The chain links TRBV28 to TRBJ1-4, with D possibly matching TRBD1 (6 bases). CDR1 MDHEN and CDR2 SYDVKM come from the germline V gene. This CDR3 has 15 amino acids. Trimming removed 6 bases from V and 7 bases from J, with 18 bases in between.

The chain combines TRBV7-2 with TRBJ2-7; 7 nucleotides line up with TRBD2. CDR3 length: 15 amino acids. Germline trimming cut 0 bases from V and 1 base from J; bases unmatched to any gene: 3. The germline V gene encodes CDR1 SGHTA and CDR2 FQGNSA. CDR3 sequence: CASSLAGGNSYEQYF. The CDR3, as DNA: TGTGCCAGCAGCTTAGCGGGGGGGAATTCCTACGAGCAGTACTTC.

The chain joins TRBV18 to TRBJ2-1, with 7 bases aligning to TRBD2. V was pared by 6 bases and J by 6 bases, with 11 bases of the junction left unmatched. CDR3 length: 15 residues. Per germline, CDR1 KGHSH and CDR2 LQKENI. In DNA form, the CDR3 reads TGTGCCAGCTCTTCGGCCTTGGCGGGAGCCAATGAGCAGTTCTTC. Protein product: CASSSALAGANEQFF.

The table lists this clone with a count of one. The CDR3 protein is CASSPRDSNEKLFF. For the CDR3, the DNA is TGTGCCAGCTCACCCCGGGACAGTAATGAAAAACTGTTTTTT. The chain employs TRBV18 and TRBJ1-4; the match to TRBD1 covers 7 bases. The CDR3 extends over 14 amino acids. CDR1 is KGHSH, CDR2 LQKENI, per germline. V gave up 3 bases and J gave up 4 bases; unmatched junction bases: 2.

The V and J genes are TRBV18 and TRBJ1-1, with D unresolved. Germline V gene lookup returns CDR1 KGHSH and CDR2 LQKENI. The CDR3 covers 11 residues. The V and J ends lost 3 bases and 11 bases respectively, with 10 bases between them. The CDR3 bases are TGTGCCAGCTCACCGGAAGATGTTGCTTTCTTT. Translating gives CASSPEDVAFF.

J is TRBJ2-7 and V is TRBV4-1; TRBD2 aligns across 9 bases. CDR1 is MGHRA, CDR2 YSYEKL, per germline. The CDR3 is made up of 15 amino acids. With 1 base clipped from V and 3 bases from J, the junction kept 4 bases outside the gene matches. As DNA, the CDR3 is TGCGCCAGCAGCCAAGTTGGCGGGAGGGACTACGAGCAGTACTTC. As protein: CASSQVGGRDYEQYF.

This clone showed up just once. The chain employs TRBV5-1 and TRBJ2-7, with 11 bases fitting TRBD2. In germline, CDR1 is SGHRS, CDR2 YFSETQ. This CDR3 contains 15 residues. V was clipped by 4 bases and J by 3 bases; unmatched bases: 6. This chain's CDR3 is CASSVGTSGYYEQYF. The CDR3 DNA is TGCGCCAGCAGCGTGGGGACTAGCGGTTACTACGAGCAGTACTTC.

V usage is TRBV19 and J usage is TRBJ1-2; a possible D gene is TRBD1 (6 bases). CDR3 length equals 14 residues. The V and J ends lost 7 bases and 3 bases respectively, with 15 bases between them. Germline CDR1 LNHDA, CDR2 SQIVND (reference sequence). The CDR3 region is CASKGDRIDYGYTF. In nucleotides, the CDR3 is TGTGCCAGTAAGGGGGACCGAATAGACTATGGCTACACCTTC. Complete variable domain (other parts from reference TRBV19 and TRBJ1-2): DGGITQSPKYLFRKEGQNVTLSCEQNLNHDAMYWYRQDPGQGLRLIYYSQIVNDFQKGDIAEGYSVSREKKESFPLTVTSAQKNPTAFYLCASKGDRIDYGYTFGSGTRLTVV.

This chain connects TRBV5-1 to TRBJ1-1; D is ambiguous. Germline V lookup: CDR1 SGHRS, CDR2 YFSETQ. The V end was cut by 4 bases, the J end by 0 bases, with 13 bases between. The CDR3 has 15 residues. The CDR3, as DNA: TGCGCCAGCAGCCGTCTCCTAGGTATGAACACTGAAGCTTTCTTT. Its protein product is CASSRLLGMNTEAFF. The full variable domain, its missing parts supplied by reference TRBV5-1 and TRBJ1-1, is KAGVTQTPRYLIKTRGQQVTLSCSPISGHRSVSWYQQTPGQGLQFLFEYFSETQRNKGNFPGRFSGRQFSNSRSEMNVSTLELGDSALYLCASSRLLGMNTEAFFGQGTRLTVV.

The chain carries TRBV7-2 and TRBJ2-7; no definite D call. Trimming left V 5 bases short and J 2 bases short, with 7 bases between. The CDR3 spans 12 residues. CDR1 SGHTA and CDR2 FQGNSA come from the germline V gene. DNA of the CDR3: TGTGCCAGCAGCCCAGATACCTACGAGCAGTACTTC. Translating gives CASSPDTYEQYF.

This rearrangement joins TRBV3-1 (or the pseudogene TRBV3-2) to TRBJ1-2; D not resolved. The CDR3 spans 14 residues. Looked up from germline, CDR1 is LGHDT and CDR2 is YNNKEL (reference sequence). V lost 0 bases and J lost 0, with 5 bases in between. The CDR3 here is CASSQDPSNYGYTF. The CDR3 DNA sequence: TGTGCCAGCAGCCAAGACCCGTCTAACTATGGCTACACCTTC.

DNA of the CDR3: TGTGCCAGCAGCTTAGGGACAGTGAACACTGAAGCTTTCTTT. Its protein product is CASSLGTVNTEAFF. The J gene is TRBJ1-1, the V gene TRBV7-9, with D perhaps matching TRBD1 (6 bases). V shed 1 base and J shed 0 bases, with 6 bases lying between them. Germline CDR1 SEHNR, CDR2 FQNEAQ (reference sequence). The CDR3 is 14 amino acids.

This clone showed up just once. At one end, the junction sequence differs from germline, possibly due to a read error. The CDR3 bases are TGTGCCAGCTGCTTCTTTGGGTGCGTGGGGGGCTACACCTTC. Translation: CASCFFGCVGGYTF. The rearrangement uses TRBV7-7 and TRBJ1-2; D ambiguous. CDR3 length: 14 amino acids. In germline, CDR1 is SSHAT, CDR2 FNYEAQ (reference sequence).

The V gene is TRBV5-1, the J gene TRBJ2-7; the D gene is possibly TRBD2 (5 bases). Germline CDR1 is SGHRS and CDR2 is YFSETQ. Trimming took 1 base from V and 0 from J, leaving 11 bases between them. The CDR3 spans 15 residues. Here the CDR3 DNA reads TGCGCCAGCAGCTTGATCGGAGGATCCTCCTACGAGCAGTACTTC. This codes for CASSLIGGSSYEQYF.

In its sample, this clone was seen once. The rearrangement joins TRBV5-1 to TRBJ2-7, with 7 nucleotides matching TRBD1. This CDR3 region has 14 residues. The V gene's germline CDR1 is SGHRS and CDR2 YFSETQ. V lost 0 bases, J lost 5 bases, and 5 bases stayed unmatched. CDR3 residues: CASSLEQGIHEQYF. CDR3 coding DNA: TGCGCCAGCAGCTTGGAACAGGGGATCCACGAGCAGTACTTC.

This chain links TRBV5-1 with TRBJ2-2; D remains unclear. CDR1 and CDR2 from the germline V gene are SGHRS and YFSETQ. V was clipped by 0 bases and J by 4 bases, with 7 bases between them. This CDR3 region has 14 residues. The DNA of the CDR3 is TGCGCCAGCAGCTTGGGGACGGGCACCGGGGAGCTGTTTTTT. Translating gives CASSLGTGTGELFF.